This T cell receptor beta chain derives from a study of T cells in Graves' hyperthyroidism and ophthalmopathy. The study, taken as a whole, reports: Also found in blood were most expanded thyroid clonotypes above 0.001.

Trimming took 6 bases from V and 1 from J, leaving 10 bases between them. The CDR3 has 13 residues. CDR1 is SGHNT and CDR2 is YENEEA in the germline V gene. Researchers took RNA transcripts and amplified the TCR beta CDR3 regions from them. The HTBI primer set was used in a first-round RT-PCR of the TCR CDR3. TCRdb passed the multiplex PCR reads through MiXCR, listing each CDR3 protein once. The repertoire holds some 560,000 distinct CDR3 sequences, with 15% to 18% as singletons. Calling Graves' hyperthyroidism stable meant ophthalmopathy did not progress within 18 months. Exclusion of a patient resulted from uncontrolled infection, other autoimmune disease, pregnancy or lactation. The sample holds many counts of this clonotype. Its antigen is not known.

The sequencing sample was made of blood. This sequence was found in a woman aged 30 to 39 with Graves' hyperthyroidism. This chain joins TRBV11-3 and TRBJ2-7; possible D gene TRBD1, 6 bases. CDR3 amino acids: CASRKTGSYEQYF. CDR3 sequence (DNA): TGTGCCAGCAGAAAGACAGGTTCCTACGAGCAGTACTTC.